This T cell receptor (beta chain) was observed in a study of cytomegalovirus exposure and HLA in healthy donors. Overall study findings and caveats: In a later analysis, HLA-associated TCR beta chains were more clonally expanded than equally common others. Later on, analysis showed that most CMV-associated TCR beta chains appeared to be HLA-restricted.

Primers included in the PCR were 60 Vbeta and 13 Jbeta primers. Clones were read by immunoSEQ multiplex PCR, and TCRdb kept only the in-frame ones, dropping some. The data show more than 90,000 clones, approximately 78% seen once. The CDR3 totals 13 residues. Looked up from germline, CDR1 is MGHRA and CDR2 is YSYEKL. V lost 3 bases and J 4 bases, leaving 7 bases between the germline ends. Worth noting for this clone: No antigen is known for it.

The sample was PBMCs. The chain uses TRBV4-1 and TRBJ1-5, with no clear D. This TCR was sampled from a woman aged 60-70 years in good health and CMV-seronegative. Here the CDR3 DNA reads TGCGCCAGCAGCCAGGCGGGGAATCAGCCCCAGCATTTT. Translation gives CASSQAGNQPQHF.